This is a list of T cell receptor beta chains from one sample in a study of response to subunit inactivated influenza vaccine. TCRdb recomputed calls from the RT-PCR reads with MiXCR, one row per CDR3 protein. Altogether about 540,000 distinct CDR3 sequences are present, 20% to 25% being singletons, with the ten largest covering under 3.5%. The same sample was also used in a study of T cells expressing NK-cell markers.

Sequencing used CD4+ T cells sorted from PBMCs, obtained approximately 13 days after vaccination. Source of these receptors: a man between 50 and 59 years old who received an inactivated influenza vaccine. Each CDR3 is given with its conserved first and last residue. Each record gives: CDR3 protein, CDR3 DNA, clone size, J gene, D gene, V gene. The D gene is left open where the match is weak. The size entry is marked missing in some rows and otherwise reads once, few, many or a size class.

CDR3: CASSELGTHLSEQYF
DNA: TGCGCCAGCAGTGAGTTAGGGACCCATCTTAGTGAGCAGTACTTC
size: few
J: TRBJ2-7
D: .
V: TRBV10-2

CDR3: CASSPAGLTDTQYF
DNA: TGTGCCAGCAGCCCTGCTGGGCTAACAGATACGCAGTATTTT
size: .
J: TRBJ2-3
D: .
V: TRBV6-1

CDR3: CASSLSRTGAQYPAYEQYF
DNA: TGTGCCAGCAGTTTATCTCGGACAGGGGCCCAATACCCGGCCTACGAGCAGTACTTC
size: .
J: TRBJ2-7
D: TRBD1
V: TRBV27

CDR3: CASSELVGSTVDEQFF
DNA: TGTGCCAGCAGTGAATTAGTCGGGAGCACTGTTGATGAGCAGTTCTTC
size: .
J: TRBJ2-1
D: .
V: TRBV2

CDR3: CASSLRIHYEQYF
DNA: TGTGCCAGCAGTTTAAGGATCCACTACGAGCAGTACTTC
size: .
J: TRBJ2-7
D: .
V: TRBV12-3/TRBV12-4

CDR3: CASDRATHNTGELFF
DNA: TGTGCCAGTGACAGGGCCACACATAACACCGGGGAGCTGTTTTTT
size: .
J: TRBJ2-2
D: TRBD1
V: TRBV6-2/TRBV6-3

CDR3: CASSPVRLLTDTQYF
DNA: TGTGCCAGCAGCCCCGTGCGACTGCTCACAGATACGCAGTATTTT
size: few
J: TRBJ2-3
D: .
V: TRBV12-3/TRBV12-4

CDR3: CASSQSGAYEQYF
DNA: TGCGCCAGCAGCCAATCCGGGGCCTACGAGCAGTACTTC
size: many
J: TRBJ2-7
D: .
V: TRBV5-1

CDR3: CASSPTRRQETQYF
DNA: TGTGCCAGCAGTCCCACGCGTCGCCAAGAGACCCAGTACTTC
size: .
J: TRBJ2-5
D: .
V: TRBV27

CDR3: CASSPRPAEGQQYF
DNA: TGTGCCAGCAGCCCCCGGCCCGCGGAGGGGCAGCAGTATTTT
size: .
J: TRBJ2-3
D: .
V: TRBV11-2

CDR3: CASSSRQAPYEQYF
DNA: TGCGCCAGCAGCTCCCGACAGGCCCCCTACGAGCAGTACTTC
size: .
J: TRBJ2-7
D: .
V: TRBV5-1

CDR3: CSVVPSGIQETQYF
DNA: TGCAGCGTAGTCCCTAGCGGGATCCAAGAGACCCAGTACTTC
size: few
J: TRBJ2-5
D: TRBD2
V: TRBV29-1

CDR3: CASSRGGVGYGYTF
DNA: TGTGCCAGCAGCAGGGGTGGGGTGGGCTATGGCTACACCTTC
size: few
J: TRBJ1-2
D: .
V: TRBV5-5

CDR3: CASSQPGGVSPLHF
DNA: TGCGCCAGCAGCCAACCAGGGGGGGTTTCACCCCTCCACTTT
size: .
J: TRBJ1-6
D: TRBD1
V: TRBV4-1

CDR3: CASSLGWVSSETQYF
DNA: TGTGCCAGCAGCTTAGGTTGGGTCTCATCGGAGACCCAGTACTTC
size: few
J: TRBJ2-5
D: .
V: TRBV11-2

CDR3: CASSLSSGSGANVLTF
DNA: TGTGCCAGCAGCTTATCGTCGGGGTCTGGGGCCAACGTCCTGACTTTC
size: .
J: TRBJ2-6
D: .
V: TRBV7-3

CDR3: CAWSARGWAFF
DNA: TGTGCCTGGAGCGCCAGGGGGTGGGCTTTCTTT
size: .
J: TRBJ1-1
D: TRBD1
V: TRBV30

CDR3: CASSAPGTGTRETQYF
DNA: TGTGCCAGCAGTGCCCCCGGGACAGGGACGAGAGAGACCCAGTACTTC
size: .
J: TRBJ2-5
D: TRBD1
V: TRBV28

CDR3: CASSLGLAGLGEQYF
DNA: TGTGCCAGCAGCCTGGGACTAGCGGGACTAGGCGAGCAGTACTTC
size: many
J: TRBJ2-7
D: TRBD2
V: TRBV12-3/TRBV12-4

CDR3: CASSLATYNEQFF
DNA: TGTGCCAGCAGCTTAGCGACCTACAATGAGCAGTTCTTC
size: many
J: TRBJ2-1
D: .
V: TRBV5-5

CDR3: CAISESSRAETQYF
DNA: TGTGCCATCAGTGAGTCGAGCAGGGCAGAGACCCAGTACTTC
size: .
J: TRBJ2-5
D: .
V: TRBV10-3

CDR3: CASSQEGNGRGKQFF
DNA: TGCGCCAGCAGCCAAGAGGGCAACGGGAGGGGGAAGCAGTTCTTC
size: .
J: TRBJ2-1
D: TRBD2
V: TRBV4-1

CDR3: CAIKGTATPQETQYF
DNA: TGTGCCATCAAGGGGACCGCTACACCCCAAGAGACCCAGTACTTC
size: .
J: TRBJ2-5
D: .
V: TRBV10-3

CDR3: CASRWAGIHGYTF
DNA: TGTGCCAGCAGGTGGGCAGGGATCCATGGCTACACCTTC
size: .
J: TRBJ1-2
D: .
V: TRBV6-2/TRBV6-3

CDR3: CATSDLTSGRTDTQYF
DNA: TGTGCCACCAGTGATCTCACTAGCGGGAGAACAGATACGCAGTATTTT
size: .
J: TRBJ2-3
D: TRBD2
V: TRBV24-1

CDR3: CATRKTGDPYEQYF
DNA: TGTGCCACTAGGAAAACAGGGGATCCATACGAGCAGTACTTC
size: few
J: TRBJ2-7
D: TRBD1
V: TRBV19

CDR3: CASIHEAGGGEQFF
DNA: TGTGCCAGCATCCACGAGGCCGGGGGAGGTGAGCAGTTCTTC
size: once
J: TRBJ2-1
D: .
V: TRBV12-3/TRBV12-4

CDR3: CASSLTDTQYF
DNA: TGTGCCAGCAGCTTAACAGATACGCAGTATTTT
size: medium-sized
J: TRBJ2-3
D: .
V: TRBV7-9

CDR3: CASSLRRDSTYEQYF
DNA: TGTGCCAGTAGTCTCCGCCGGGACAGCACCTACGAGCAGTACTTC
size: few
J: TRBJ2-7
D: TRBD1
V: TRBV19

CDR3: CASSLRSRRDNEQFF
DNA: TGTGCCAGCAGCTTACGATCTAGAAGGGACAATGAGCAGTTCTTC
size: .
J: TRBJ2-1
D: .
V: TRBV7-8

CDR3: CASSLRPNTEAFF
DNA: TGTGCCAGCAGCCTAAGACCGAACACTGAAGCTTTCTTT
size: few
J: TRBJ1-1
D: .
V: TRBV7-3

CDR3: CASSERQGASPRKLFF
DNA: TGTGCCAGCAGCGAACGACAGGGGGCGAGTCCCCGAAAACTGTTTTTT
size: .
J: TRBJ1-4
D: TRBD1
V: TRBV7-8

CDR3: CASRDLSGEQYF
DNA: TGTGCCAGCAGGGATTTATCGGGCGAGCAGTACTTC
size: .
J: TRBJ2-7
D: .
V: TRBV28

CDR3: CSVPGQGFPEQYF
DNA: TGCAGCGTACCGGGACAGGGGTTCCCCGAGCAGTACTTC
size: few
J: TRBJ2-7
D: TRBD1
V: TRBV29-1

CDR3: CASTLRAEDYGYTF
DNA: TGTGCCAGCACCCTCCGGGCCGAAGACTATGGCTACACCTTC
size: .
J: TRBJ1-2
D: .
V: TRBV12-3/TRBV12-4

CDR3: CASSQEHGTAFSPLHF
DNA: TGCGCCAGCAGCCAGGAGCATGGGACAGCCTTTTCACCCCTCCACTTT
size: .
J: TRBJ1-6
D: TRBD1
V: TRBV4-3